This entry describes one T cell receptor beta chain. The data originate from a study of blood T cell repertoires in COVID-19. Trimming cost V 0 bases and J 5 bases, with 10 bases left between them. CDR1 GTSNPN and CDR2 SVGIG come from the germline V gene (reference sequence). This CDR3 is built from 13 residues. This table comes from immunoSEQ multiplex PCR, and its TCRdb copy is limited to in-frame clones, with some not included. The sample has around 260,000 clones; approximately 89% are singletons. This sequence was found in a woman between 65 and 79 years old with COVID-19, enrolled during active disease. The sequenced sample consisted of peripheral blood. V usage is TRBV30 and J usage is TRBJ2-5; D remains unclear. Written as DNA, the CDR3 is TGTGCCTGGAGTGTCCATGTTGGCGAGACCCAGTACTTC. Translation: CAWSVHVGETQYF.